The 32 T cell receptor beta chains in this list originate from one sample, sequenced in a study of blood T cell repertoires in COVID-19. Only in-frame clones appear in the TCRdb table, and some are missing; sequencing was by immunoSEQ multiplex PCR. The sample has 200,000 to 300,000 clones, roughly 80% seen once. The sample taken for sequencing was peripheral blood. The receptors derive from an older man with acute or convalescent COVID-19.

The chain carries TRBV19 and TRBJ2-1, with TRBD2 identical over 10 bases. CDR1 is LNHDA, CDR2 SQIVND, per germline (reference sequence). This CDR3 has 14 residues. The V segment lost 7 bases and the J segment 4 bases; nucleotides outside the gene matches: 4. CDR3 protein: CASKLAGVYNEQFF. The CDR3 DNA is TGTGCCAGTAAGCTAGCGGGGGTGTACAATGAGCAGTTCTTC.

CDR3 DNA sequence: TGTGCCAGCTCACCAAGAGGACAGGACTCCTACGAGCAGTACTTC. Residues: CASSPRGQDSYEQYF. V gene TRBV18 combines with J gene TRBJ2-7, with TRBD1 matching over 7 bases. There are 15 residues in the CDR3. Trimming removed 2 bases from V and 0 bases from J; junction bases left unmatched: 4. Looked up from germline, CDR1 is KGHSH and CDR2 is LQKENI.

The rearrangement links TRBV5-1 to TRBJ1-1; 7 positions agree with TRBD1. This CDR3 has 16 amino acids. CDR1 SGHRS and CDR2 YFSETQ come from the germline V gene. J lost 4 bases, V lost 0 bases, and 9 bases had no gene match. Written as DNA, the CDR3 is TGCGCCAGCAGCTTGGACCCGGGAGGGGGCTCCACTGAAGCTTTCTTT. Translated: CASSLDPGGGSTEAFF.

J is TRBJ1-5 and V is TRBV2; 10 nucleotides align to TRBD1. The germline CDR1 and CDR2 sequences are SNHLY and FYNNEI. This CDR3 spans 15 amino acids. V shed 7 bases, J shed 7 bases, and the junction held 10 bases outside the gene matches. CDR3: CASKGDRGAGQPQHF. As DNA, the CDR3 is TGTGCCAGCAAGGGGGACAGGGGCGCAGGGCAGCCCCAGCATTTT.

The chain couples TRBV2 to TRBJ1-2; 9 nucleotides agree with TRBD1. This CDR3 is built from 13 residues. In germline, CDR1 is SNHLY, CDR2 FYNNEI. V was clipped by 6 bases and J by 8 bases; unmatched bases: 7. This chain's CDR3 is CASSPQGAGGYTF. The CDR3 nucleotides are TGTGCCAGCAGCCCACAGGGGGCCGGAGGCTACACCTTC. Drawing the rest from reference TRBV2 and TRBJ1-2, the complete variable domain is EPEVTQTPSHQVTQMGQEVILRCVPISNHLYFYWYRQILGQKVEFLVSFYNNEISEKSEIFDDQFSVERPDGSNFTLKIRSTKLEDSAMYFCASSPQGAGGYTFGSGTRLTVV.

The V gene is TRBV12-3 or TRBV12-4, the J gene TRBJ2-2; D might be TRBD2 (5 bases). V dropped 3 bases and J dropped 5 bases, with 7 bases sitting between them. CDR3 size: 13 residues. As DNA, the CDR3 is TGTGCCAGCAGTTTGAGGGTAACCGGGGAGCTGTTTTTT. The encoded protein is CASSLRVTGELFF.

The J gene is TRBJ2-1, the V gene TRBV7-3; TRBD2 matches at 15 bases. The J segment lost 0 bases and the V segment lost 4 bases, leaving 13 bases of the junction unmatched. The V gene's germline CDR1 is SGHTA and CDR2 FQGTGA. The CDR3 totals 21 residues. In DNA form, the CDR3 reads TGTGCCAGCAGCTACATCCCGGGACTAGCGGGAGGCCTCAACTCCTACAATGAGCAGTTCTTC. Protein product: CASSYIPGLAGGLNSYNEQFF.

Written as DNA, the CDR3 is TGTGCCAGCAGCTTACGGGCTAGCGGGGTAGACATTCAGTACTTC. Translating gives CASSLRASGVDIQYF. The rearrangement joins TRBV7-8 to TRBJ2-4; 9 nucleotides match TRBD2. The ends lost 2 bases at V and 8 bases at J; junction bases unmatched: 7. There are 15 residues in the CDR3. Germline CDR1 SGHVS, CDR2 FQNEAQ.

In this sample, this clone turned up once. The V gene is TRBV7-2, the J gene TRBJ1-2; 7 bases match TRBD1. In germline, CDR1 is SGHTA, CDR2 FQGNSA. The CDR3 has 14 amino acids. With V trimmed by 3 bases and J by 6 bases, 7 bases remained unmatched. The CDR3 DNA is TGTGCCAGCAGCTTCCCGGGACAGACCGATGGCTACACCTTC. It codes for CASSFPGQTDGYTF.

CDR3 loop: CASSLGGPSSYNEQFF. The CDR3, as DNA: TGTGCCAGCAGTTTAGGAGGGCCGAGCTCCTACAATGAGCAGTTCTTC. The rearrangement joins TRBV27 to TRBJ2-1; tentative D call: TRBD2 (6 bases). The ends were cut back, 2 bases at V and 0 bases at J, with 11 bases in the middle. Germline V gene lookup returns CDR1 MNHEY and CDR2 SMNVEV (reference sequence). This CDR3 comprises 16 residues.

V usage is TRBV24-1 and J usage is TRBJ1-1; TRBD1 agrees at 8 bases. Per the germline V gene, CDR1 is KGHDR and CDR2 is SFDVKD. This CDR3 comprises 15 residues. The trim removed 5 bases at V and 1 base at J, leaving 5 bases unmatched. For the CDR3, the DNA is TGTGCCACCAGTGCAGGGGGCGCGGGGAACACTGAAGCTTTCTTT. It encodes CATSAGGAGNTEAFF.

A few counts support this clone. The chain joins TRBV10-3 to TRBJ1-5; TRBD1 matches 9 bases. The CDR3 has 14 residues. V lost 10 bases and J lost 2; bases outside the gene matches: 6. Germline lookup yields CDR1 ENHRY and CDR2 SYGVKD. The CDR3 region has the DNA TGTGCCACGACCCGGACAGGGGGCAATCAGCCCCAGCATTTT. Its protein product is CATTRTGGNQPQHF.

The V and J genes are TRBV25-1 and TRBJ1-4, with TRBD1 identical over 10 bases. Trimming took 1 base from V and 5 from J; bases not matched to a gene: 1. CDR3 length: 15 amino acids. The germline CDR1 and CDR2 sequences are MGHDK and SYGVNS. In DNA, the CDR3 is TGTGCCAGCAGTGAATTGGGACAGGGGAATGAAAAACTGTTTTTT. Its translation is CASSELGQGNEKLFF.

For this clone: The limits of the CDR3 on the DNA are not certain, so only TCRdb's listed CDR3 is given. The rearrangement joins TRBV12-5 to TRBJ1-1; no check of the table's D call, TRBD1, against the DNA was made. Inclusive of both ends, the CDR3 amounts to 13 amino acids. Germline V lookup: CDR1 LGHNT, CDR2 FRNRAP. The CDR3 spells CASGLERDSQAFF.

This sequence joins TRBV11-2 and TRBJ2-2, with D maybe TRBD2 (5 bases). CDR1 is SGHAT and CDR2 is FQNNGV in the germline V gene. Between the trimmed V and J ends, which lost 4 bases and 7 bases, there was a span of 19 bases. The CDR3 consists of 16 residues. The CDR3: CASSSTRGKRSGELFF. CDR3 coding DNA: TGTGCCAGCAGCTCCACCCGGGGAAAAAGGAGCGGGGAGCTGTTTTTT. Supplemented by reference TRBV11-2 and TRBJ2-2, the full variable domain reads EAGVAQSPRYKIIEKRQSVAFWCNPISGHATLYWYQQILGQGPKLLIQFQNNGVVDDSQLPKDRFSAERLKGVDSTLKIQPAKLEDSAVYLCASSSTRGKRSGELFFGEGSRLTVL.

The J gene is TRBJ2-7, the V gene TRBV6-2 or TRBV6-3; tentatively, D is TRBD1 (5 bases). Germline CDR1 and CDR2: MNHEY and SVGEGT. V lost 3 bases, J lost 4 bases, and 10 bases lay in between. The CDR3 is 13 residues long. In DNA, the CDR3 is TGTGCCAGCAGTTATTCGACAGCGTACGAGCAGTACTTC. Protein sequence: CASSYSTAYEQYF.

The chain is built from TRBV7-9 and TRBJ2-3, with 7 bases identical to TRBD1. V lost 5 bases and J lost 2; bases outside the gene matches: 7. Per the germline V gene, CDR1 is SEHNR and CDR2 is FQNEAQ (reference sequence). The CDR3 is 15 amino acids. CDR3 in amino acids: CASSRQGGITDTQYF. CDR3 nucleotides: TGTGCCAGCAGCCGACAGGGTGGGATCACAGATACGCAGTATTTT.

The chain joins TRBV9 to TRBJ1-4; D not resolved. The CDR3 sequence is 16 residues long. The V and J ends lost 4 bases and 1 base respectively, with 14 bases between them. The germline gives CDR1 SGDLS, CDR2 YYNGEE. The CDR3 region is CASSPGPGRTNEKLFF. CDR3 DNA sequence: TGTGCCAGCAGCCCAGGTCCGGGAAGAACTAATGAAAAACTGTTTTTT.

The chain has TRBV11-2 and TRBJ2-2; 8 bases line up with TRBD1. CDR1 and CDR2 (germline): SGHAT, FQNNGV. The CDR3 is 17 amino acids. Losses at the gene ends were 1 base for V and 1 base for J; bases not matched to a gene: 5. The CDR3 reads CASSLVLGTGNTGELFF. CDR3 DNA: TGTGCCAGCAGCTTAGTTCTCGGGACAGGGAACACCGGGGAGCTGTTTTTT. Variable domain in full (rest from reference TRBV11-2 and TRBJ2-2): EAGVAQSPRYKIIEKRQSVAFWCNPISGHATLYWYQQILGQGPKLLIQFQNNGVVDDSQLPKDRFSAERLKGVDSTLKIQPAKLEDSAVYLCASSLVLGTGNTGELFFGEGSRLTVL.

The chain combines TRBV3-1 (or the pseudogene TRBV3-2) with TRBJ2-7; D remains ambiguous. V was trimmed by 0 bases and J by 0 bases, leaving 9 bases between them. The V gene's germline CDR1 is LGHDT and CDR2 YNNKEL (reference sequence). CDR3 length equals 15 residues. CDR3 in DNA: TGTGCCAGCAGCCAAGACGTAACAGTCTCCTACGAGCAGTACTTC. Amino acid sequence: CASSQDVTVSYEQYF.

The chain uses TRBV29-1 and TRBJ2-7, with D uncertain. Trimming left V 0 bases short and J 0 bases short, with 6 bases between. The germline V gene has CDR1 SQVTM and CDR2 ANQGSEA. This CDR3 spans 13 amino acids. The chain's CDR3 is CSVEDRSSYEQYF. The CDR3 nucleotides are TGCAGCGTTGAAGATCGGAGCTCCTACGAGCAGTACTTC.

V is TRBV6-5 and J is TRBJ2-7; TRBD2 aligns across 10 bases. Germline values: CDR1 MNHEY, CDR2 SVGAGI. This CDR3 is built from 16 residues. Trimming at V came to 4 bases and at J to 4 bases, leaving 10 bases not matched to a gene. The CDR3 sequence is CASSLTGLAAQYEQYF. CDR3 nucleotides: TGTGCCAGCAGTTTAACAGGACTAGCGGCCCAATACGAGCAGTACTTC.

The gene calls are TRBV2 and TRBJ2-7; the D is unclear. CDR3 length: 13 residues. V was clipped by 7 bases and J by 0 bases, with 10 bases between them. The germline CDR1 and CDR2 sequences are SNHLY and FYNNEI. The chain's CDR3 is CASTFLSSYEQYF. The CDR3 DNA is TGTGCCAGCACTTTCTTGAGCTCCTACGAGCAGTACTTC.

This clone has at least ten counts. J is TRBJ1-4 and V is TRBV5-5; TRBD1 might be the D (5 bases). CDR1 and CDR2 from the germline V gene are SGHKS and YYEKEE (reference sequence). Trimming stripped 2 bases from V and 7 bases from J, with 12 bases between. The CDR3 runs 14 residues. CDR3: CASSFSGKGEKLFF. The DNA of the CDR3 is TGTGCCAGCAGCTTCTCAGGGAAAGGTGAAAAACTGTTTTTT.

The CDR3 is CACTKTGLSYNEQFF. The CDR3 DNA is TGTGCCTGCACCAAGACAGGGCTTTCCTACAATGAGCAGTTCTTC. This rearrangement joins TRBV30 to TRBJ2-1; the match to TRBD1 covers 7 bases. Germline loops: CDR1 GTSNPN, CDR2 SVGIG (reference sequence). After removal of 6 bases from V and 1 base from J, the junction contained 9 bases not matched to a gene. This CDR3 comprises 15 residues.

The chain couples TRBV24-1 to TRBJ1-2; D is unresolved. V lost 3 bases, J lost 3 bases, and 13 bases lay in between. Germline V lookup: CDR1 KGHDR, CDR2 SFDVKD. The CDR3 is made up of 15 amino acids. CDR3 protein: CATSDPSNRDYGYTF. The CDR3 DNA reads as TGTGCCACCAGTGATCCGAGTAACCGGGACTATGGCTACACCTTC.

This chain links TRBV5-6 with TRBJ1-2; no clear D. CDR3 length: 11 residues. Per the germline V gene, CDR1 is SGHDT and CDR2 is YYEEEE. Between the trimmed V and J ends, which lost 2 bases and 13 bases, there was a span of 12 bases. In DNA form, the CDR3 reads TGTGCCAGCAGCTTCGTGACATCGATCACCTTC. It yields the protein CASSFVTSITF. The full variable domain, completed using reference TRBV5-6 and TRBJ1-2, is DAGVTQSPTHLIKTRGQQVTLRCSPKSGHDTVSWYQQALGQGPQFIFQYYEEEERQRGNFPDRFSGHQFPNYSSELNVNALLLGDSALYLCASSFVTSITFGSGTRLTVV.

The chain recombines TRBV2 with TRBJ1-3; possible D gene TRBD1, 5 bases. The CDR3 covers 14 residues. V was cut by 5 bases and J by 0 bases, with 8 bases left in between. Germline V lookup: CDR1 SNHLY, CDR2 FYNNEI. CDR3 nucleotide sequence: TGTGCCAGCAGTTCAGGGTCCTCTGGAAACACCATATATTTT. Amino acid sequence: CASSSGSSGNTIYF.

The V call is TRBV29-1, the J call TRBJ2-7; a weak D match, TRBD2 (5 bases). V was cut by 7 bases and J by 7 bases, with 17 bases left in between. This CDR3 is 12 amino acids long. Germline CDR1 is SQVTM and CDR2 is ANQGSEA. The CDR3 DNA is TGCAGCGGCCTCATCAAATCGGGGGAGCAGTACTTC. Translating gives CSGLIKSGEQYF.

The V call is TRBV3-1 (or the pseudogene TRBV3-2), the J call TRBJ1-1, with 7 bases identical to TRBD1. The CDR3 covers 15 residues. Trimming at V came to 8 bases and at J to 3 bases, leaving 12 bases not matched to a gene. Germline CDR1 is LGHDT and CDR2 is YNNKEL (reference sequence). CDR3 region: CASAPTGKTDTEAFF. In nucleotides, the CDR3 is TGTGCCAGCGCCCCGACAGGGAAAACCGACACTGAAGCTTTCTTT.

V usage is TRBV28 and J usage is TRBJ2-7; a possible D gene is TRBD1 (5 bases). CDR1 and CDR2 from the germline V gene are MDHEN and SYDVKM. This CDR3 region has 14 residues. Trimming stripped 7 bases from V and 2 bases from J, with 15 bases between. CDR3 DNA: TGTGCCAGCATCCCCCAGGGCCTACCCTACGAGCAGTACTTC. Amino acids: CASIPQGLPYEQYF. The full variable domain, with the rest looked up from reference TRBV28 and TRBJ2-7, is DVKVTQSSRYLVKRTGEKVFLECVQDMDHENMFWYRQDPGLGLRLIYFSYDVKMKEKGDIPEGYSVSREKKERFSLILESASTNQTSMYLCASIPQGLPYEQYFGPGTRLTVT.

The chain couples TRBV4-2 to TRBJ2-5, with TRBD2 matching 11 bases. The CDR3 covers 18 residues. The germline V gene encodes CDR1 LGHNA and CDR2 YNFKEQ. Trimming took 1 base from V and 4 from J; bases not matched to a gene: 11. The CDR3 nucleotides are TGTGCCAGCAGCCAAGGGAATCCAACTAGCGGGAGAGGAGAGACCCAGTACTTC. Translation gives CASSQGNPTSGRGETQYF.